Detailed here is one TCR beta chain. Its matching antigen is unknown. This CDR3 is built from 15 residues. Per the germline V gene, CDR1 is MDHEN and CDR2 is SYDVKM. The germline V and J ends were trimmed by 5 bases and 4 bases, with 17 bases remaining between them. Method: immunoSEQ multiplex PCR; TCRdb's copy keeps in-frame clones and lacks some. This sample carries roughly 33,000 clones, 84% of them seen once, and the ten largest clones take 1.8%. This sample stems from a study of OX40 agonist ivuxolimab in advanced cancers. Study details: Patients received the agonistic anti-OX40 (CD134) antibody ivuxolimab. A history of anti-PD-1, anti-PD-L1 or anti-CTLA-4 therapy was acceptable, and approximately 40% had some. Findings and caveats of the study: Partial responders at 0.1-3.0 mg/kg had among the lowest clonal expansion.

This clonotype originated in an adult with an advanced solid tumor such as melanoma, head and neck, liver or kidney cancer. The chain is built from TRBV28 and TRBJ2-5; TRBD2 is a possible D gene (6 bases). The sample here was CD4+ or CD8+ T cells sorted from blood, taken in a trial of the OX40 agonist ivuxolimab. CDR3 loop: CASSPGGIQRETQYF. CDR3 nucleotide sequence: TGTGCCAGCAGTCCGGGCGGGATACAGCGAGAGACCCAGTACTTC.